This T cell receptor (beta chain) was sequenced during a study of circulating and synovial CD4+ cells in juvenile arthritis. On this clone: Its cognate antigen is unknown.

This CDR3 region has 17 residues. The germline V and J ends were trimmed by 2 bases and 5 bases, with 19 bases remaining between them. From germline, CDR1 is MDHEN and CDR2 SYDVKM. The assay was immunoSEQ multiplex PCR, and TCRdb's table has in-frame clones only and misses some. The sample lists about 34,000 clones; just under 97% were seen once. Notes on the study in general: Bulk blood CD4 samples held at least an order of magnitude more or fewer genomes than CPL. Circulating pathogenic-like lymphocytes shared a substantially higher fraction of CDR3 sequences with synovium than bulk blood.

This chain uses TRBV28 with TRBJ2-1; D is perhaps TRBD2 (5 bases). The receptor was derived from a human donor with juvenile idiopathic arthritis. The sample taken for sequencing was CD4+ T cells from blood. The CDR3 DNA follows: TGTGCCAGCAGTTTAATGAGTCTGGGGAGATCGAACAATGAGCAGTTCTTC. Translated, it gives CASSLMSLGRSNNEQFF.